The 8 T cell receptor beta chains given below trace back to one sample, sequenced in a study of shared clonotypes between healthy human individuals. TCRdb's copy holds only in-frame clones and misses some; the assay was immunoSEQ multiplex PCR. The sample lists some 2.1 million clones; about 95% were seen once. Terminally differentiated effector memory CD45RA+ cells were left out of the naive CD8 fraction, which was CD45RO-negative and positively selected for CCR7. The material sequenced was naive CD8+ T cells sorted from blood. Receptors originate from a man younger than 35 in good health.

In DNA, the CDR3 is TGTGCCTGGAGTAAAGACAGTTCCTACGAGCAGTACTTC. This translates into CAWSKDSSYEQYF. V and J are TRBV30 and TRBJ2-5; possible D gene TRBD1, 5 bases. The DNA end is a closer match to TRBJ2-7, so the J assignment may be wrong. The CDR3 sequence is 13 residues long. Germline V gene lookup returns CDR1 GTSNPN and CDR2 SVGIG (reference sequence).

As for this clone: The junction and the germline gene differ at one end; a read error may be behind it. The chain uses TRBV28 and TRBJ1-4, with 10 bases matching TRBD1. Germline V CDR1 and CDR2: MDHEN, SYDVKM. The CDR3 runs to 18 residues. CDR3 in DNA: TGTGCCAGCAATTTAGGGACAGGGGTTGCAGCAACTAATGAAAAACTGTTTTTT. It yields the protein CASNLGTGVAATNEKLFF.

The chain carries TRBV30 and TRBJ2-7, with a tentative D call TRBD2 (6 bases). The V end lost 2 bases, the J end lost 2 bases, and 13 bases lay between the germline ends. The CDR3 covers 14 residues. CDR1 and CDR2 from the germline V gene are GTSNPN and SVGIG (reference sequence). Written as DNA, the CDR3 is TGTGCCTGGAGTAAGACTAGGATCACCTACGAGCAGTACTTC. It specifies CAWSKTRITYEQYF.

This chain links TRBV9 with TRBJ2-6; no firm D call. The CDR3 is made up of 16 amino acids. CDR1 and CDR2 (germline): SGDLS, YYNGEE. The V end was cut by 0 bases, the J end by 0 bases, with 7 bases between. The CDR3 spells CASSVGSDSGANVLTF. DNA of the CDR3: TGTGCCAGCAGCGTAGGATCAGACTCTGGGGCCAACGTCCTGACTTTC.

The gene calls are TRBV7-2 and TRBJ1-5; D remains unclear. The length of the CDR3 is 15 residues. Germline V gene lookup returns CDR1 SGHTA and CDR2 FQGNSA. V was shortened by 4 bases and J by 0 bases, with 10 bases between the two germline ends. The CDR3 nucleotides read TGTGCCAGCAGCTGCTGGGGTCCTAGCAATCAGCCCCAGCATTTT. Translation gives CASSCWGPSNQPQHF.

The chain joins TRBV19 to TRBJ1-5; 7 bases are a match to TRBD1. This CDR3 is built from 21 residues. V lost 0 bases, J lost 2 bases, and 19 bases stayed unmatched. Per germline, CDR1 LNHDA and CDR2 SQIVND (reference sequence). Written as DNA, the CDR3 is TGTGCCAGTAGTATAGATGGTTATGAAGGGGGCATCGTTTTAGGCAATCAGCCCCAGCATTTT. This sequence encodes CASSIDGYEGGIVLGNQPQHF.

The rearrangement joins TRBV5-1 to TRBJ2-1, with D unresolved. The germline V gene has CDR1 SGHRS and CDR2 YFSETQ. Trimming cost V 4 bases and J 5 bases, with 13 bases left between them. This CDR3 has 14 residues. CDR3 DNA sequence: TGCGCCAGCAGCCCGGATCCCCCGAACAATGAGCAGTTCTTC. Translating it yields CASSPDPPNNEQFF.

This chain uses TRBV9 with TRBJ2-7, with D perhaps matching TRBD2 (8 bases). V lost 3 bases and J lost 3, with 13 bases in between. Per germline, CDR1 SGDLS and CDR2 YYNGEE. The CDR3 covers 14 residues. DNA for the CDR3: TGTGCCAGCAGCGATAGCGGGACAGACTACGAGCAGTACTTC. Its protein is CASSDSGTDYEQYF. Full variable domain (remainder filled in from reference TRBV9 and TRBJ2-7): DSGVTQTPKHLITATGQRVTLRCSPRSGDLSVYWYQQSLDQGLQFLIQYYNGEERAKGNILERFSAQQFPDLHSELNLSSLELGDSALYFCASSDSGTDYEQYFGPGTRLTVT.